Listed below are T cell receptor beta chains from one sample, sequenced in a study of T-cell memory formation after mild COVID-19. TCRdb passed the 5' RACE reads through MiXCR, listing each CDR3 protein once. The table shows around 340,000 distinct CDR3 sequences, with 10% to 15% occurring only once. Sequencing input: PBMCs or a T cell subset sorted from them (not recorded which). These receptors all come from a man aged 18 to 35 who had mild COVID-19 (a few samples of this study predate the infection). Cell type and time point are not known. Each CDR3 is given without its conserved first and last residue. A D gene is named only where the DNA matches it firmly. Rows may omit the clone size; those that give it use once, few, many or a size class.

j_call cdr3_length clone_size v_call d_call cdr3_aa
TRBJ2-3 12 few TRBV20-1 TRBD2 SARGGTPTDTQY
TRBJ1-6 13 many TRBV24-1 TRBD1 ATSDLGTGGSPLH
TRBJ1-4 12 - TRBV5-6 TRBD1 ASSLWTGSEKLF
TRBJ1-5 15 - TRBV12-3/TRBV12-4 - ASSPGSRAFGNQPQH
TRBJ2-1 11 few TRBV20-1 TRBD1 SASLTGVHEQF
TRBJ1-5 13 few TRBV7-2 - ASSLVASSYQPQH
TRBJ2-1 13 - TRBV3-1 - ASSPTRDFYNEQF
TRBJ2-3 16 few TRBV11-2 - ASRRGAGGGTSTDTQY
TRBJ1-1 11 few TRBV20-1 - SARSPRDWEAF
TRBJ2-6 15 - TRBV7-6 - ASSPGRRESGANVLT
TRBJ2-1 12 - TRBV3-1 TRBD2 ACSQRGAGTEQF
TRBJ2-1 12 - TRBV20-1 - SAIVGSSYNEQF
TRBJ2-1 15 - TRBV20-1 - RAAPGSGNLRGNEQF
TRBJ2-5 13 - TRBV7-2 TRBD2 ASIISGGDQETQY
TRBJ1-1 11 few TRBV18 - ASSPGHEAEAF
TRBJ2-5 13 few TRBV6-5 TRBD2 ASETLLGGQETQY
TRBJ1-2 11 - TRBV27 - ASSLGGRGGYT
TRBJ1-3 13 few TRBV6-5 - ASSWGELDGNTIY
TRBJ2-2 10 few TRBV30 - AWSVWPGELF
TRBJ1-4 13 few TRBV19 TRBD1 ASTQGGGWNEKLF
TRBJ2-2 14 few TRBV4-3 TRBD1 ASSARQGAVTGELF
TRBJ2-2 14 many TRBV7-9 TRBD1 ASSRTGGRRTGELF
TRBJ1-1 13 - TRBV20-1 - SARSRGSFNTEAF
TRBJ1-6 13 few TRBV7-2 - ASSLVVSQGSPLH
TRBJ1-5 12 - TRBV27 - ASRGKSGNQPQH
TRBJ1-4 13 few TRBV15 - ATSSHGGTGEKLF
TRBJ1-1 10 - TRBV18 - ASSPGLHEAF
TRBJ2-5 13 few TRBV9 TRBD1 ASSTRDRVGETQY
TRBJ2-3 11 few TRBV29-1 TRBD1 STGTGGRDTQY
TRBJ1-1 10 - TRBV19 - ASSKGYTEAF
TRBJ2-2 14 many TRBV5-1 - ASLPGGGPVPGELF
TRBJ1-5 12 few TRBV6-5 - ASSYSGYGQPQH
TRBJ1-2 10 many TRBV5-1 - ASSSGDYGYT
TRBJ2-1 14 - TRBV12-3/TRBV12-4 - ASSGGTGNLYNEQF
TRBJ2-3 13 - TRBV7-2 - ASSLVFGGTDTQY
TRBJ2-5 10 - TRBV2 - ASSEYQETQY
TRBJ1-1 13 - TRBV14 TRBD1 ASSRLQGEDTEAF
TRBJ2-4 13 few TRBV27 - ASSLIPLAKNIQY
TRBJ2-5 13 - TRBV6-2/TRBV6-3 - ASSPDRLGGETQY
TRBJ2-3 9 few TRBV12-3/TRBV12-4 - ASSFGGGQY
TRBJ1-5 12 - TRBV7-9 - ASSFGTRNQPQH
TRBJ1-6 12 many TRBV7-2 - ASSATGGNSPLH
TRBJ1-1 13 - TRBV13 - ASSPQAASNTEAF
TRBJ2-3 13 - TRBV5-1 TRBD1 ASSTDRGHTDTQY
TRBJ2-4 13 many TRBV6-5 TRBD1 ASSYVAGGRNIQY
TRBJ1-1 12 few TRBV6-5 - ASSWRATNTEAF
TRBJ2-1 13 many TRBV7-9 TRBD2 ASSLALAGYNEQF
TRBJ1-1 15 few TRBV6-2/TRBV6-3 TRBD1 ASSYSVQGALDTEAF
TRBJ1-5 11 few TRBV19 - ASSNTGSQPQH
TRBJ2-2 15 - TRBV7-2 TRBD1 ASSLTGTGGNTGELF
TRBJ2-3 13 few TRBV4-3 TRBD2 ASSQGRGATDTQY
TRBJ1-6 14 few TRBV6-6 TRBD1 ASSPDRGRYNSPLH
TRBJ1-2 13 few TRBV5-1 - ASSLVTADNYGYT
TRBJ2-2 12 - TRBV28 - ASNVGLAIGELF